These 24 T cell receptor beta chains originate from one sample sequenced in a study of T cell responses to AZD1222 COVID-19 vaccine. The method was immunoSEQ multiplex PCR; TCRdb's version includes in-frame clones alone and lacks a portion of them. The profile shows around 140,000 clones, roughly 92% of them singletons. The sequenced sample was peripheral blood, obtained on day 0 of AZD1222 vaccination. The receptors were gathered from an adult in good health.

The chain links TRBV27 to TRBJ2-7; D remains unclear. In germline, CDR1 is MNHEY, CDR2 SMNVEV (reference sequence). CDR3 size: 14 residues. V lost 0 bases to trimming and J lost 2 bases, with 8 bases between them. CDR3 DNA: TGTGCCAGCAGTTTATCGGGCAGCCCCTACGAGCAGTACTTC. It specifies CASSLSGSPYEQYF.

CDR3 nucleotide sequence: TGCGCCAGCAGCTCGGTAGGACAGGGGGCGCGAGGCTACACCTTC. This sequence encodes CASSSVGQGARGYTF. The rearrangement uses TRBV5-1 and TRBJ1-2; 11 nucleotides match TRBD1. Per the germline V gene, CDR1 is SGHRS and CDR2 is YFSETQ. This CDR3 comprises 15 residues. V lost 3 bases to trimming and J lost 8 bases; unmatched junction nucleotides: 9. The variable domain in full, completed from reference TRBV5-1 and TRBJ1-2, reads KAGVTQTPRYLIKTRGQQVTLSCSPISGHRSVSWYQQTPGQGLQFLFEYFSETQRNKGNFPGRFSGRQFSNSRSEMNVSTLELGDSALYLCASSSVGQGARGYTFGSGTRLTVV.

The rearrangement uses TRBV4-1 and TRBJ2-2; D perhaps matches TRBD1 (6 bases). The CDR3 has 16 amino acids. The germline V and J ends were trimmed by 3 bases and 5 bases, with 16 bases remaining between them. Germline V gene sequence: CDR1 MGHRA, CDR2 YSYEKL. As DNA, the CDR3 is TGCGCCAGCAGCCACCGGACAGCTACGTTTACCGGGGAGCTGTTTTTT. This codes for CASSHRTATFTGELFF.

The V and J genes are TRBV7-9 and TRBJ2-7; no clear D. CDR3 length equals 16 residues. Germline V CDR1 and CDR2: SEHNR, FQNEAQ (reference sequence). Trimming stripped 0 bases from V and 2 bases from J, with 14 bases between. Here the CDR3 reads CASSLAVEDPTYEQYF. CDR3 DNA: TGTGCCAGCAGCTTAGCGGTAGAGGACCCCACCTACGAGCAGTACTTC.

The CDR3 protein is CASSLSGRVNTEAFF. The CDR3 DNA is TGTGCCAGCAGCTTAAGTGGCAGGGTGAACACTGAAGCTTTCTTT. This sequence joins TRBV7-2 and TRBJ1-1; tentative D call: TRBD1 (5 bases). Germline lookup yields CDR1 SGHTA and CDR2 FQGNSA. Trimming removed 2 bases at V and 0 bases at J, with 10 bases between. CDR3 length equals 15 residues.

This clone showed up just once. The chain carries TRBV7-3 and TRBJ2-7, with 8 bases lining up with TRBD1. The CDR3 covers 15 residues. The germline V gene encodes CDR1 SGHTA and CDR2 FQGTGA. With V trimmed by 4 bases and J by 2 bases, 7 bases remained unmatched. DNA for the CDR3: TGTGCCAGCAGCTCGCCCGGGACAGGAGCCTACGAGCAGTACTTC. Protein sequence: CASSSPGTGAYEQYF.

This clone was seen only a few times. The chain is built from TRBV4-1 and TRBJ1-2, with a possible D match to TRBD1 (6 bases). The germline V gene has CDR1 MGHRA and CDR2 YSYEKL. This CDR3 has 15 amino acids. V shed 1 base and J shed 5 bases, with 14 bases lying between them. The CDR3 reads CASSQVHRAFYGYTF. The CDR3 DNA is TGCGCCAGCAGCCAAGTCCACAGGGCTTTTTATGGCTACACCTTC.

This clone appeared once. CDR3 sequence reads: CASSVRTSGYNEQFF. The DNA of the CDR3 is TGCGCCAGCAGCGTTCGGACTAGCGGTTACAATGAGCAGTTCTTC. V and J are TRBV5-1 and TRBJ2-1; TRBD2 aligns across 10 bases. Germline V CDR1 and CDR2: SGHRS, YFSETQ. The CDR3 consists of 15 residues. J lost 4 bases, V lost 4 bases, and 5 bases had no gene match. Supplemented by reference TRBV5-1 and TRBJ2-1, the full variable domain reads KAGVTQTPRYLIKTRGQQVTLSCSPISGHRSVSWYQQTPGQGLQFLFEYFSETQRNKGNFPGRFSGRQFSNSRSEMNVSTLELGDSALYLCASSVRTSGYNEQFFGPGTRLTVL.

This chain joins TRBV2 and TRBJ2-5, with 7 bases matching TRBD2. The CDR3 has 15 residues. The V and J ends lost 0 bases and 4 bases, in that order; junction bases with no gene match: 5. Germline CDR1 and CDR2: SNHLY and FYNNEI. The CDR3 DNA follows: TGTGCCAGCAGTGAAGCGCGGGAGAGGGGAGAGACCCAGTACTTC. Residues: CASSEARERGETQYF. The full variable domain, with the rest looked up from reference TRBV2 and TRBJ2-5, is EPEVTQTPSHQVTQMGQEVILRCVPISNHLYFYWYRQILGQKVEFLVSFYNNEISEKSEIFDDQFSVERPDGSNFTLKIRSTKLEDSAMYFCASSEARERGETQYFGPGTRLLVL.

CDR3: CASSRGGAGTDTQYF. The CDR3 nucleotides are TGTGCCAGCAGCCGCGGGGGCGCGGGCACAGATACGCAGTATTTT. The chain couples TRBV7-9 to TRBJ2-3, with D tentatively TRBD2 (7 bases). Trimming removed 5 bases at V and 1 base at J, with 13 bases between. Germline V gene sequence: CDR1 SEHNR, CDR2 FQNEAQ (reference sequence). The CDR3 contains 15 residues.

The chain uses TRBV2 and TRBJ1-2; tentative D call: TRBD1 (5 bases). Per the germline V gene, CDR1 is SNHLY and CDR2 is FYNNEI. This CDR3 contains 16 residues. V lost 5 bases and J 2 bases, leaving 18 bases between the germline ends. Here the CDR3 reads CASSPHGTSQNYGYTF. In DNA form, the CDR3 reads TGTGCCAGCAGTCCTCACGGGACGTCGCAGAACTATGGCTACACCTTC.

The rearrangement joins TRBV7-3 to TRBJ2-5, with 9 bases fitting TRBD2. Germline CDR1 is SGHTA and CDR2 is FQGTGA. V was clipped by 5 bases and J by 4 bases; unmatched bases: 26. There are 21 residues in the CDR3. The CDR3 DNA follows: TGTGCCAGCAGCCCAGAGGGATGGGCGGCGGGAGGGCCAGGTTTTGGAGAGACCCAGTACTTC. Translating it yields CASSPEGWAAGGPGFGETQYF.

The V and J genes are TRBV12-5 and TRBJ2-7; the match to TRBD1 covers 10 bases. The CDR3 has 15 residues. The junction had 9 bases not matched to a gene; V was cut back by 5 bases and J by 5 bases. The germline V gene has CDR1 LGHNT and CDR2 FRNRAP. CDR3 amino acids: CASGLGTGALDEQYF. In DNA form, the CDR3 reads TGTGCTAGTGGTCTCGGGACAGGGGCCTTGGACGAGCAGTACTTC.

The gene calls are TRBV18 and TRBJ1-4; the D is unclear. There are 13 residues in the CDR3. Germline-derived CDR1 and CDR2 are KGHSH and LQKENI. With 3 bases removed from V and 8 bases from J, the gap between germline ends came to 10 bases. For the CDR3, the DNA is TGTGCCAGCTCACCTTCGGAGACGGAAAAACTGTTTTTT. Translation gives CASSPSETEKLFF.

This chain uses TRBV7-6 with TRBJ2-7, with 7 bases aligning to TRBD2. The J segment lost 2 bases and the V segment lost 3 bases, leaving 7 bases of the junction unmatched. The germline V gene has CDR1 SGHVS and CDR2 FNYEAQ. This CDR3 spans 15 amino acids. The CDR3 is CASSFAAGEPYEQYF. The CDR3 DNA reads TGTGCCAGCAGCTTCGCCGCGGGGGAACCCTACGAGCAGTACTTC. Full variable domain (missing parts from reference TRBV7-6 and TRBJ2-7): GAGVSQSPRYKVTKRGQDVALRCDPISGHVSLYWYRQALGQGPEFLTYFNYEAQQDKSGLPNDRFSAERPEGSISTLTIQRTEQRDSAMYRCASSFAAGEPYEQYFGPGTRLTVT.

The V gene is TRBV6-5, the J gene TRBJ2-5, with TRBD1 matching 7 bases. The length of the CDR3 is 12 residues. V lost 8 bases, J lost 9 bases, and 9 bases stayed unmatched. From germline, CDR1 is MNHEY and CDR2 SVGAGI. The CDR3 region is CASGTGARAQYF. The CDR3 coding sequence is TGTGCCAGCGGAACAGGGGCACGGGCCCAGTACTTC.

The chain carries TRBV3-1 (or the pseudogene TRBV3-2) and TRBJ2-1; D may be TRBD2 (6 bases). The V gene's germline CDR1 is LGHDT and CDR2 YNNKEL (reference sequence). Trimming removed 0 bases at V and 0 bases at J, with 15 bases between. This CDR3 is built from 18 residues. Here the CDR3 reads CASSQDPPRDFSYNEQFF. The CDR3 bases are TGTGCCAGCAGCCAAGATCCGCCCCGGGACTTCTCCTACAATGAGCAGTTCTTC.

The V and J genes are TRBV6-4 and TRBJ2-5, with TRBD2 matching 7 bases. The CDR3 runs to 14 residues. The V segment lost 10 bases and the J segment 5 bases; nucleotides outside the gene matches: 13. The germline gives CDR1 MRHNA, CDR2 SNTAGT. The CDR3 region is CAIPGGRALETQYF. The CDR3 coding sequence is TGTGCCATCCCCGGGGGGAGGGCCTTGGAGACCCAGTACTTC.

This chain joins TRBV10-3 and TRBJ2-2, with 8 bases identical to TRBD1. Germline CDR1 is ENHRY and CDR2 is SYGVKD. This CDR3 spans 15 amino acids. Trimming took 5 bases from V and 3 from J; bases not matched to a gene: 5. The CDR3 DNA follows: TGTGCCATCAGTCCGGACAGGGTAGACACCGGGGAGCTGTTTTTT. Protein: CAISPDRVDTGELFF.

The rearrangement uses TRBV7-3 and TRBJ2-3; no definite D call. This CDR3 comprises 15 residues. Looked up from germline, CDR1 is SGHTA and CDR2 is FQGTGA. V lost 5 bases to trimming and J lost 2 bases, with 14 bases between them. CDR3 residues: CASSRTLKITDTQYF. The CDR3 DNA reads TGTGCCAGCAGCCGGACGTTAAAGATCACAGATACGCAGTATTTT.

The J gene is TRBJ1-3, the V gene TRBV5-5; D ambiguous. Between the trimmed V and J ends, which lost 4 bases and 2 bases, there was a span of 10 bases. The germline V gene encodes CDR1 SGHKS and CDR2 YYEKEE (reference sequence). This CDR3 has 14 amino acids. The CDR3 sequence: CASSLAAPGNTIYF. CDR3 bases: TGTGCCAGCAGCCTTGCGGCCCCTGGAAACACCATATATTTT. The full variable domain, in which reference TRBV5-5 and TRBJ1-3 provide the parts outside the CDR3, is DAGVTQSPTHLIKTRGQQVTLRCSPISGHKSVSWYQQVLGQGPQFIFQYYEKEERGRGNFPDRFSARQFPNYSSELNVNALLLGDSALYLCASSLAAPGNTIYFGEGSWLTVV.

V usage is TRBV5-1 and J usage is TRBJ2-7; possibly TRBD2 for D (6 bases). V was trimmed by 3 bases and J by 0 bases, leaving 16 bases between them. CDR1 is SGHRS, CDR2 YFSETQ, per germline. The CDR3 has 16 amino acids. The CDR3 nucleotides are TGCGCCAGCAGCTGGGGACTGGCTGATGCCTCCTACGAGCAGTACTTC. This sequence encodes CASSWGLADASYEQYF.

This chain uses TRBV3-1 (or the pseudogene TRBV3-2) with TRBJ2-7; 10 bases line up with TRBD1. The V gene's germline CDR1 is LGHDT and CDR2 YNNKEL (reference sequence). The CDR3 extends over 15 amino acids. V dropped 4 bases and J dropped 7; count of bases not matched to a gene: 10. The CDR3 region has the DNA TGTGCCAGCAGCCGAGGGGGACAGGGGCTAGTGGAGCAGTACTTC. This translates into CASSRGGQGLVEQYF.

The rearrangement links TRBV5-1 to TRBJ2-3; 11 bases match TRBD1. The CDR3 is 15 residues long. Germline CDR1 and CDR2: SGHRS and YFSETQ. V lost 3 bases, J lost 4 bases, and 4 bases stayed unmatched. CDR3 loop: CASSSRDRGADTQYF. CDR3 bases: TGCGCCAGCAGCTCCCGGGACAGGGGGGCAGATACGCAGTATTTT.